This T cell receptor (beta chain) appears in the sequencing data of a study of post-analysis software for immune sequencing data. Study summary: The disease courses covered relapsing-remitting, secondary progressive and progressive-relapsing multiple sclerosis. Study-level points and caveats: There were five or six TRBV segments more frequent in patients than controls, and TRBV5-6, TRBV5-1 and TRBV20-1 were among them. Analysis by F measure revealed that same-batch samples clustered strongly together. Relative to controls, patients with multiple sclerosis showed significantly lower normalized Chao1 diversity.

Presence of unique molecular identifiers characterized the TCR beta cDNA libraries. Out of 1 to 10 million T cells, roughly 0.5 million cDNA molecules were generated. TCRdb re-called the PCR reads through MiXCR, storing one row per CDR3 protein. This sample has some 690,000 distinct CDR3 sequences, with just under 30% found just once. CDR3 length equals 15 residues. The ends lost 4 bases at V and 7 bases at J; junction bases unmatched: 6. The V gene's germline CDR1 is MNHEY and CDR2 SVGAGI. This clonotype came up many times. Its antigen is still unknown. The chain joins TRBV6-5 to TRBJ2-1; TRBD2 agrees at 11 bases. Specimen: blood. This TCR was sampled from a girl between 5 and 17 years old with multiple sclerosis. This CDR3 is CASSSKTSGVNEQFF. CDR3 nucleotide sequence: TGTGCCAGCAGTTCCAAGACTAGCGGGGTAAATGAGCAGTTCTTC.